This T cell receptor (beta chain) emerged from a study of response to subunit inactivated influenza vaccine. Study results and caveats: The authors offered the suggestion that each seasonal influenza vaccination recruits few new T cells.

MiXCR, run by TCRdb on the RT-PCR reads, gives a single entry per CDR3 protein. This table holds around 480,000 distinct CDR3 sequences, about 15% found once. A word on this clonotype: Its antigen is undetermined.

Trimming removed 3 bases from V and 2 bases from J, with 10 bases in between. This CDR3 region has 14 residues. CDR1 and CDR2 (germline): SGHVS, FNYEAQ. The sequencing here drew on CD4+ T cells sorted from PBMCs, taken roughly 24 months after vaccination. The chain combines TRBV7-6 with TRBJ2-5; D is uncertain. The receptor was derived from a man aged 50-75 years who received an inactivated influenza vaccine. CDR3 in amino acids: CASSLIGRQETQYF. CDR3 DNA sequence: TGTGCCAGCAGCTTGATCGGGCGTCAAGAGACCCAGTACTTC.